These 28 T cell receptor beta chains originate from one sample sequenced in a study of shared clonotypes between healthy human individuals (TCRdb year 2020). Library generation was performed with the immunoSEQ multiplex PCR assay. Imported from immuneACCESS, the table was reduced by TCRdb to in-frame sequences with V and J called. These copies leave out some clones; in studies compared against another copy, an unresolved V gene accounts for under half, and the cause of the remainder is not known. For this sample there are approximately 2.1 million clones; about 92% appear just once. The ten largest account for 0.35% to 0.5% of the sample. The sample comprised naive CD4+ T cells from PBMCs. In the paper's terms, the cell subset or site label means: CD45RA+ positively selected. The receptor set was obtained from a man aged 18 to 30 in good health. Some clones in this sample may be carry-over from other donors' samples.

The chain is built from TRBV28 and TRBJ2-1, with 11 nucleotides matching TRBD2. Germline trimming cut 3 bases from V and 4 bases from J; bases unmatched to any gene: 5. This CDR3 has 16 residues. Germline V gene lookup returns CDR1 MDHEN and CDR2 SYDVKM. CDR3 sequence: CASSLGGTSGYNEQFF. The CDR3 DNA reads as TGTGCCAGCAGTTTGGGGGGGACTAGCGGATACAATGAGCAGTTCTTC.

V usage is TRBV5-4 and J usage is TRBJ2-2, with D uncertain. CDR1 and CDR2 from the germline V gene are SGHNT and YYREEE (reference sequence). Trimming pared 0 bases from V and 6 bases from J, leaving 12 bases between. This CDR3 is 15 amino acids long. The CDR3 loop reads CASSLGAPGSGELFF. The CDR3, as DNA: TGTGCCAGCAGCTTGGGAGCGCCTGGTTCCGGGGAGCTGTTTTTT.

The rearrangement uses TRBV5-1 and TRBJ2-7; TRBD2 agrees at 11 bases. This CDR3 has 15 residues. Germline V gene data show CDR1 as SGHRS and CDR2 as YFSETQ. V lost 1 base, J lost 6 bases, and 6 bases stayed unmatched. CDR3 region: CASSLSLAGGFEQYF. Written as DNA, the CDR3 is TGCGCCAGCAGCTTGAGCCTAGCGGGAGGATTCGAGCAGTACTTC.

This rearrangement joins TRBV27 to TRBJ1-3; D is unresolved. V lost 0 bases and J 0 bases, leaving 3 bases between the germline ends. Per the germline V gene, CDR1 is MNHEY and CDR2 is SMNVEV (reference sequence). The CDR3 length is 14 residues. The CDR3 region is CASSLSSSGNTIYF. The CDR3 DNA sequence: TGTGCCAGCAGTTTATCTAGCTCTGGAAACACCATATATTTT.

The rearrangement links TRBV2 to TRBJ2-2; the D call may be TRBD1 or TRBD2 (6 bases each). The germline CDR1 and CDR2 sequences are SNHLY and FYNNEI. The CDR3 contains 15 residues. Trimming pared 10 bases from V and 1 base from J, leaving 16 bases between. CDR3 sequence (DNA): TGTGCCACCAGACGGGGGACACAGAACACCGGGGAGCTGTTTTTT. Encoded protein: CATRRGTQNTGELFF.

The chain carries TRBV28 and TRBJ2-4; 12 bases are a match to TRBD1. The CDR3 loop spans 20 amino acids. Unmatched junction bases numbered 10, after V lost 0 bases and J lost 1 base. Germline V CDR1 and CDR2: MDHEN, SYDVKM. CDR3 residues: CASSLWGGDRGRMAKNIQYF. CDR3 nucleotide sequence: TGTGCCAGCAGTTTATGGGGAGGGGACAGGGGGCGTATGGCCAAAAACATTCAGTACTTC. Full variable domain (outside the CDR3, taken from reference TRBV28 and TRBJ2-4): DVKVTQSSRYLVKRTGEKVFLECVQDMDHENMFWYRQDPGLGLRLIYFSYDVKMKEKGDIPEGYSVSREKKERFSLILESASTNQTSMYLCASSLWGGDRGRMAKNIQYFGAGTRLSVL.

The CDR3 DNA sequence: TGTGCCATCAGCCAGCCGGGGCGGGGGAGAGAGACCCAGTACTTC. It specifies CAISQPGRGRETQYF. The chain uses TRBV10-3 and TRBJ2-5; 7 bases match TRBD2. The CDR3 consists of 15 residues. The junction had 11 bases not matched to a gene; V was cut back by 6 bases and J by 4 bases. Germline V gene sequence: CDR1 ENHRY, CDR2 SYGVKD.

The chain employs TRBV5-4 and TRBJ2-3; no clear D. Trimming removed 0 bases at V and 5 bases at J, with 13 bases between. CDR1 is SGHNT and CDR2 is YYREEE in the germline V gene (reference sequence). CDR3 size: 15 residues. Here the CDR3 reads CASSLVTQTGDTQYF. In nucleotides, the CDR3 is TGTGCCAGCAGCTTGGTAACCCAGACGGGAGATACGCAGTATTTT.

With respect to this clone: Other DNA sequences from this sample encode an identical CDR3 as well. This rearrangement joins TRBV9 to TRBJ2-5; D remains unclear. Germline V gene data show CDR1 as SGDLS and CDR2 as YYNGEE. CDR3 size: 14 residues. Between the trimmed V and J ends, which lost 0 bases and 2 bases, there was a span of 8 bases. Written as DNA, the CDR3 is TGTGCCAGCAGCGTAGCAGGAGCTCAAGAGACCCAGTACTTC. This gives the protein CASSVAGAQETQYF.

As regards this clone: This CDR3 is missing its conserved last phenylalanine or tryptophan, likely due to a read error. Because the CDR3's place on the DNA is in doubt, the DNA is left out and the CDR3 is given as listed by TCRdb. The chain combines TRBV11-2 with TRBJ1-2. Germline V lookup: CDR1 SGHAT, CDR2 FQNNGV. The CDR3 is 12 residues long, counting both termini. CDR3: CASSSGGQRPIC.

This chain joins TRBV28 and TRBJ1-5, with D perhaps matching TRBD1 (5 bases). Trimming stripped 5 bases from V and 6 bases from J, with 11 bases between. The germline V gene has CDR1 MDHEN and CDR2 SYDVKM. This CDR3 has 13 residues. CDR3 sequence (DNA): TGTGCCAGCAGTGCGCCAGGGAGTCAGCCCCAGCATTTT. Residues: CASSAPGSQPQHF.

The CDR3 DNA sequence: TGTGCCTGGAGTGTACCCAGATGGAATGAAAAACTGTTTTTT. It encodes CAWSVPRWNEKLFF. The chain recombines TRBV30 with TRBJ1-4; D is ambiguous. Germline assignment: CDR1 GTSNPN and CDR2 SVGIG (reference sequence). Trimming removed 0 bases from V and 5 bases from J, with 10 bases in between. This CDR3 comprises 14 residues.

The chain recombines TRBV6-6 with TRBJ1-1; weak D call: TRBD1 (5 bases). This CDR3 region has 12 residues. Germline assignment: CDR1 MNHNY and CDR2 SVGAGI (reference sequence). Trimming took 5 bases from V and 11 from J, leaving 15 bases between them. CDR3 DNA: TGTGCCAGCAGTCTCGGGGACCGGATGGCTTTCTTT. This sequence encodes CASSLGDRMAFF.

The chain has TRBV28 and TRBJ2-7, with 9 bases that match TRBD1. The junction had 7 bases not matched to a gene; V was cut back by 5 bases and J by 2 bases. Germline lookup yields CDR1 MDHEN and CDR2 SYDVKM. The CDR3 totals 15 residues. The CDR3 reads CASSPGTGSPYEQYF. CDR3 coding DNA: TGTGCCAGCAGTCCCGGGACAGGGAGTCCCTACGAGCAGTACTTC.

The rearrangement joins TRBV15 to TRBJ1-5; 8 bases are shared with TRBD1. Unmatched junction bases numbered 7, after V lost 1 base and J lost 8 bases. Per the germline V gene, CDR1 is LNHNV and CDR2 is YYDKDF (reference sequence). The CDR3 loop spans 15 amino acids. The CDR3 region is CATSRGGDRLKPQHF. CDR3 nucleotide sequence: TGTGCCACCAGCAGAGGGGGGGACAGGCTTAAGCCCCAGCATTTT.

This clone came up once. V and J are TRBV18 and TRBJ2-6; 7 bases map to TRBD1. J was trimmed by 2 bases and V by 3 bases; bases with no gene match: 4. The CDR3 has 16 amino acids. Germline V gives CDR1 KGHSH, CDR2 LQKENI. The CDR3 loop reads CASSPDRAAGANVLTF. The CDR3 nucleotides read TGTGCCAGCTCACCCGACAGGGCGGCTGGGGCCAACGTCCTGACTTTC.

This chain connects TRBV5-4 to TRBJ2-3; tentatively, D is TRBD1 (8 bases). Trimming pared 6 bases from V and 3 bases from J, leaving 20 bases between. This CDR3 contains 16 residues. The germline gives CDR1 SGHNT, CDR2 YYREEE (reference sequence). DNA for the CDR3: TGTGCCAGCAAGCCGGGAGGCCAGGGGGCGACAGATACGCAGTATTTT. Protein: CASKPGGQGATDTQYF.

V and J are TRBV7-2 and TRBJ1-2, with D possibly TRBD1 on 6 matching bases. The ends were cut back, 4 bases at V and 4 bases at J, with 16 bases in the middle. This CDR3 has 15 amino acids. Germline-derived CDR1 and CDR2 are SGHTA and FQGNSA. The CDR3 region has the DNA TGTGCCAGCAGCTCACAGGGTCCCGAGGGCTATGGCTACACCTTC. It translates to CASSSQGPEGYGYTF.

The chain couples TRBV5-5 to TRBJ2-6, with D tentatively TRBD1 or TRBD2 (5 bases each). The CDR3 is 16 amino acids. Germline-derived CDR1 and CDR2 are SGHKS and YYEKEE (reference sequence). Deletions cut 1 base from V and 0 bases from J, with 8 bases between. In DNA, the CDR3 is TGTGCCAGCAGCTTGAGTGGGGGCTCTGGGGCCAACGTCCTGACTTTC. It specifies CASSLSGGSGANVLTF.

On this clone itself: Other DNA sequences in this sample translate to the same CDR3. The rearrangement uses TRBV28 and TRBJ2-7, with 9 bases that match TRBD2. The CDR3 is 14 residues long. J was trimmed by 2 bases and V by 2 bases; bases with no gene match: 1. CDR1 and CDR2 from the germline V gene are MDHEN and SYDVKM. The CDR3 DNA reads as TGTGCCAGCAGTTTACGCGGGAGGGCCTACGAGCAGTACTTC. This encodes CASSLRGRAYEQYF.

The chain couples TRBV7-9 to TRBJ2-5, with a tentative D call TRBD1 (6 bases). This CDR3 is built from 16 residues. V dropped 1 base and J dropped 3 bases, with 15 bases sitting between them. From germline, CDR1 is SEHNR and CDR2 FQNEAQ (reference sequence). In DNA, the CDR3 is TGTGCCAGCAGCTTAGATGCAGGGGCAATAGAAGAGACCCAGTACTTC. It codes for CASSLDAGAIEETQYF.

This clone was recorded once. This rearrangement joins TRBV29-1 to TRBJ2-1; 8 nucleotides align to TRBD2. The V gene end was trimmed by 6 bases and the J gene end by 4 bases; junction bases not matched to a gene: 8. This CDR3 spans 14 amino acids. The germline CDR1 and CDR2 sequences are SQVTM and ANQGSEA. Here the CDR3 reads CSVKSGSLYNEQFF. In nucleotides, the CDR3 is TGCAGCGTCAAAAGCGGGAGCCTTTACAATGAGCAGTTCTTC.

The chain has TRBV5-5 and TRBJ2-5; 10 positions agree with TRBD2. The germline gives CDR1 SGHKS, CDR2 YYEKEE (reference sequence). There are 16 residues in the CDR3. The ends lost 1 base at V and 5 bases at J; junction bases unmatched: 8. The CDR3 is CASSLWALAGEETQYF. Here the CDR3 DNA reads TGTGCCAGCAGCTTGTGGGCCCTAGCGGGAGAGGAGACCCAGTACTTC.

This clone has just one count. The V and J genes are TRBV21-1 and TRBJ1-2; whether TRBD1, the table's D call, matches the DNA was not checked. TRBV21-1 is termed a pseudogene. The CDR3 runs 12 residues. CDR3 amino acids: CASSKGTGGYTF. DNA for the CDR3: TGTGCCAGCAGCAAAGGGACAGGGGGCTACACCTTC.

As to this clone: The junction departs from germline at one end; a sequencing error may be responsible. This rearrangement joins TRBV10-3 to TRBJ2-1; 7 nucleotides agree with TRBD1. CDR1 is ENHRY, CDR2 SYGVKD, per germline. The CDR3 contains 15 residues. CDR3 nucleotide sequence: TGTGCCGTCAGACGACAGGGCGATTGGTACAATGAGCAGTTCTTC. As protein: CAVRRQGDWYNEQFF.

This clone came up once. The chain combines TRBV28 with TRBJ2-1, with 8 positions matching TRBD1. J was trimmed by 5 bases and V by 7 bases; bases with no gene match: 1. Germline V gives CDR1 MDHEN, CDR2 SYDVKM. The CDR3 covers 12 residues. This chain's CDR3 is CASKDRDNEQFF. The CDR3 DNA is TGTGCCAGCAAGGACAGGGACAATGAGCAGTTCTTC.

The V call is TRBV7-8, the J call TRBJ1-5, with D possibly matching TRBD1 (5 bases). From germline, CDR1 is SGHVS and CDR2 FQNEAQ. The CDR3 consists of 17 residues. V was shortened by 2 bases and J by 5 bases, with 19 bases between the two germline ends. The CDR3 spells CASSLFFPGPKDQPQHF. CDR3 nucleotide sequence: TGTGCCAGCAGCTTATTCTTCCCGGGGCCCAAGGATCAGCCCCAGCATTTT.

This clone was observed a few times. The gene calls are TRBV19 and TRBJ1-1; 9 positions agree with TRBD1. There are 14 residues in the CDR3. CDR1 is LNHDA and CDR2 is SQIVND in the germline V gene (reference sequence). V was pared by 7 bases and J by 7 bases, with 10 bases of the junction left unmatched. The CDR3 loop is CASTTDRGSGEAFF. The CDR3 DNA reads TGTGCCAGTACGACGGACAGGGGAAGTGGTGAAGCTTTCTTT.